These T cell receptor beta chains were read from a single sample in a study of OX40 agonist ivuxolimab in advanced cancers. Profiling relied on immunoSEQ multiplex PCR, and the TCRdb table lists in-frame clones only, not all of them. The sample records 55,000 to 75,000 clones, about nine tenths being singletons. The material was CD4+ or CD8+ T cells sorted from blood, obtained in a trial of the OX40 agonist ivuxolimab. The receptor set was obtained from an adult with an advanced solid tumor such as melanoma, head and neck, liver or kidney cancer. Both conserved end residues are part of each CDR3. The D gene is left open where the match is weak. Where a row states a size, it is once, few, many or the class of an expanded clone; other rows omit it.

D: TRBD1; J: TRBJ1-1; V: TRBV19; size: -; CDR3: CASSMGQGNEAFF; DNA: TGTGCCAGTAGTATGGGACAGGGGAACGAAGCTTTCTTT
D: -; J: TRBJ2-7; V: TRBV5-6; size: -; CDR3: CASSLWFGIYEQYF; DNA: TGTGCCAGCAGCTTGTGGTTCGGGATTTACGAGCAGTACTTC
D: TRBD2; J: TRBJ2-7; V: TRBV4-1; size: -; CDR3: CASSQDRLAAFSYEQYF; DNA: TGCGCCAGCAGCCAAGATAGGCTAGCGGCCTTCTCCTACGAGCAGTACTTC
D: TRBD1; J: TRBJ1-1; V: TRBV9; size: -; CDR3: CASSVGTGAAEAFF; DNA: TGTGCCAGCAGCGTAGGGACAGGGGCGGCTGAAGCTTTCTTT
D: -; J: TRBJ2-7; V: TRBV7-9; size: -; CDR3: CASSLAGVPYEQYF; DNA: TGTGCCAGCAGCTTAGCTGGTGTCCCCTACGAGCAGTACTTC
D: -; J: TRBJ2-7; V: TRBV27; size: -; CDR3: CASSYRDTAYEQYF; DNA: TGTGCCAGCAGTTACCGGGACACCGCCTACGAGCAGTACTTC
D: TRBD1; J: TRBJ1-5; V: TRBV27; size: -; CDR3: CASSFPTGGFNQPQHF; DNA: TGTGCCAGCAGTTTCCCGACAGGGGGCTTCAATCAGCCCCAGCATTTT
D: TRBD2; J: TRBJ2-7; V: TRBV5-1; size: -; CDR3: CASSWEAGGFSYEQYF; DNA: TGCGCCAGCAGCTGGGAAGCGGGAGGGTTTTCCTACGAGCAGTACTTC
D: -; J: TRBJ2-3; V: TRBV9; size: -; CDR3: CASSVAGLGLATDTQYF; DNA: TGTGCCAGCAGCGTAGCTGGTTTGGGGCTAGCAACAGATACGCAGTATTTT
D: -; J: TRBJ2-1; V: TRBV27; size: -; CDR3: CASSLSGVGSYNEQFF; DNA: TGTGCCAGCAGTTTATCAGGGGTAGGTTCCTACAATGAGCAGTTCTTC
D: -; J: TRBJ1-1; V: TRBV28; size: -; CDR3: CASSSPTAEAFF; DNA: TGTGCCAGCAGTTCCCCGACAGCTGAAGCTTTCTTT
D: -; J: TRBJ2-3; V: TRBV10-1; size: -; CDR3: CASSEWEQGGADTQYF; DNA: TGCGCCAGCAGTGAGTGGGAACAGGGAGGAGCAGATACGCAGTATTTT
D: -; J: TRBJ2-5; V: TRBV9; size: -; CDR3: CASPPQATQYF; DNA: TGTGCCAGCCCCCCCCAGGCGACCCAGTACTTC
D: -; J: TRBJ2-1; V: TRBV30; size: -; CDR3: CAWSVWTEQNNEQFF; DNA: TGTGCCTGGAGTGTTTGGACTGAGCAAAACAATGAGCAGTTCTTC
D: -; J: TRBJ2-1; V: TRBV9; size: -; CDR3: CASSVGDSRNEQFF; DNA: TGTGCCAGCAGCGTAGGGGACTCCCGCAATGAGCAGTTCTTC
D: -; J: TRBJ2-1; V: TRBV9; size: -; CDR3: CASSVGLSSYNEQFF; DNA: TGTGCCAGCAGCGTTGGTTTAAGCTCCTACAATGAGCAGTTCTTC
D: -; J: TRBJ1-3; V: TRBV28; size: once; CDR3: CASSPIILRTEPGNTIYF; DNA: TGTGCCAGCAGTCCCATCATTCTCCGGACAGAGCCTGGAAACACCATATATTTT
D: TRBD2; J: TRBJ2-7; V: TRBV30; size: -; CDR3: CAWSWASGIYEQYF; DNA: TGTGCCTGGAGTTGGGCTAGCGGGATCTACGAGCAGTACTTC
D: TRBD2; J: TRBJ2-1; V: TRBV19; size: -; CDR3: CASKQRELEFF; DNA: TGTGCCAGTAAGCAGCGGGAGTTAGAGTTCTTC
D: -; J: TRBJ2-5; V: TRBV18; size: -; CDR3: CASSAPPGAQETQYF; DNA: TGTGCCAGCTCGGCGCCCCCGGGGGCCCAAGAGACCCAGTACTTC
D: -; J: TRBJ2-5; V: TRBV7-9; size: -; CDR3: CASSVLQETQYF; DNA: TGTGCCAGCAGCGTTCTCCAAGAGACCCAGTACTTC
D: -; J: TRBJ2-2; V: TRBV7-3; size: -; CDR3: CASRLGWATGELFF; DNA: TGTGCCAGCCGGCTGGGTTGGGCCACCGGGGAGCTGTTTTTT
D: -; J: TRBJ2-3; V: TRBV9; size: -; CDR3: CASSGGSPQDTQYF; DNA: TGTGCCAGCAGCGGGGGATCTCCTCAGGATACGCAGTATTTT
D: TRBD2; J: TRBJ2-1; V: TRBV27; size: -; CDR3: CASGTSGSNEQFF; DNA: TGTGCCAGCGGGACTAGCGGGAGTAATGAGCAGTTCTTC
D: -; J: TRBJ2-3; V: TRBV4-2; size: -; CDR3: CASSQIAASTDTQYF; DNA: TGTGCCAGCAGCCAAATAGCGGCTAGCACAGATACGCAGTATTTT